A selection of T cell receptor beta chains follows, all from one sample in a study of blood T cell repertoires in COVID-19. Here immunoSEQ multiplex PCR was the method, and the copy in TCRdb shows in-frame clones only, minus some. The sample carries roughly 250,000 clones, more than 85% recorded once. Sequencing was performed on peripheral blood. These TCRs come from a young man with acute or convalescent COVID-19. The CDR3 runs from the conserved cysteine through the conserved F or W. D genes are given only for firm matches. Rows give clone size only sometimes, using once, few, many, or a class for an expanded clone.

CDR3nt: TGTGCCAGCAGTTTACGTGACAGGTTAAAAGGTGAAGCTTTCTTT; CDR3aa: CASSLRDRLKGEAFF; d_gene: -; v_gene: TRBV28; j_gene: TRBJ1-1; len: 15; abundance: -
CDR3nt: TGTGCCTGGAGCACCTCAGGGGTCCCCGTCGATGAGCAGTACTTC; CDR3aa: CAWSTSGVPVDEQYF; d_gene: -; v_gene: TRBV30; j_gene: TRBJ2-7; len: 15; abundance: once
CDR3nt: TGTGCCAGCAGTTTATATCGGGGGTCGAGTGAAAAACTGTTTTTT; CDR3aa: CASSLYRGSSEKLFF; d_gene: -; v_gene: TRBV28; j_gene: TRBJ1-4; len: 15; abundance: -
CDR3nt: TGTGCCACCAGTGATCCGTCCTCAGGGTATGAGCAGTTCTTC; CDR3aa: CATSDPSSGYEQFF; d_gene: -; v_gene: TRBV24-1; j_gene: TRBJ2-1; len: 14; abundance: -
CDR3nt: TGTGCCAGCAGTTACACAGGGGCCTATAATTCACCCCTCCACTTT; CDR3aa: CASSYTGAYNSPLHF; d_gene: TRBD1; v_gene: TRBV6-2/TRBV6-3; j_gene: TRBJ1-6; len: 15; abundance: -
CDR3nt: TGTGCCAGCAGCTTACAGACAGGGGTTGGAAACACCATATATTTT; CDR3aa: CASSLQTGVGNTIYF; d_gene: TRBD1; v_gene: TRBV7-2; j_gene: TRBJ1-3; len: 15; abundance: -
CDR3nt: TGTGCCAGCAGTGAGACAGGCGGAACTGGCACAGATACGCAGTATTTT; CDR3aa: CASSETGGTGTDTQYF; d_gene: -; v_gene: TRBV25-1; j_gene: TRBJ2-3; len: 16; abundance: -
CDR3nt: TGTGCCAGCAGCGTAGATCACATAGCAAATGAGCAGTTCTTC; CDR3aa: CASSVDHIANEQFF; d_gene: -; v_gene: TRBV9; j_gene: TRBJ2-1; len: 14; abundance: few
CDR3nt: TGTGCCAGCAGCCAGGGACAGGCTCCCGGGGAGCTGTTTTTT; CDR3aa: CASSQGQAPGELFF; d_gene: TRBD1; v_gene: TRBV11-1; j_gene: TRBJ2-2; len: 14; abundance: -
CDR3nt: TGTGCCAGCACCTTTGGTGGGGGCCACAACACTGAAGCTTTCTTT; CDR3aa: CASTFGGGHNTEAFF; d_gene: -; v_gene: TRBV28; j_gene: TRBJ1-1; len: 15; abundance: -
CDR3nt: TGTGCCACCATACGACAGGGGAATAGCAATCAGCCCCAGCATTTT; CDR3aa: CATIRQGNSNQPQHF; d_gene: TRBD1; v_gene: TRBV19; j_gene: TRBJ1-5; len: 15; abundance: -
CDR3nt: TGTGCCAGCAGGACTAGCGGGAGGTCCTACGAGCAGTACTTC; CDR3aa: CASRTSGRSYEQYF; d_gene: TRBD2; v_gene: TRBV6-5; j_gene: TRBJ2-7; len: 14; abundance: -
CDR3nt: TGTGCCAGCAGGCGGGTTGGAGTTGGCTACACCTTC; CDR3aa: CASRRVGVGYTF; d_gene: -; v_gene: TRBV5-6; j_gene: TRBJ1-2; len: 12; abundance: -
CDR3nt: TGTGCCAGCAGCTTGGATCGGGGGTCCTACGAGCAGTACTTC; CDR3aa: CASSLDRGSYEQYF; d_gene: -; v_gene: TRBV5-6; j_gene: TRBJ2-7; len: 14; abundance: -
CDR3nt: TGTGCCAGCAGTTCCCAGGGGGCGGCGAACACCGGGGAGCTGTTTTTT; CDR3aa: CASSSQGAANTGELFF; d_gene: TRBD1; v_gene: TRBV6-5; j_gene: TRBJ2-2; len: 16; abundance: -
CDR3nt: TGTGCCAGCAGCCAGAACCGGGACAGGCTCACAGATACGCAGTATTTT; CDR3aa: CASSQNRDRLTDTQYF; d_gene: TRBD1; v_gene: TRBV3-1/TRBV3-2; j_gene: TRBJ2-3; len: 16; abundance: -
CDR3nt: TGTGCCTGGAGACTGGGGGCGACCTATGGCTACACCTTC; CDR3aa: CAWRLGATYGYTF; d_gene: -; v_gene: TRBV30; j_gene: TRBJ1-2; len: 13; abundance: -
CDR3nt: TGTGCCAGCAGTTACCTGGAACAGGGTAGACGGGGAGCTTTCTTT; CDR3aa: CASSYLEQGRRGAFF; d_gene: -; v_gene: TRBV6-6; j_gene: TRBJ1-1; len: 15; abundance: -
CDR3nt: TGTGCCTGGACGGCAAAAAGACAGCTCTTAAACGAGCAGTACTTC; CDR3aa: CAWTAKRQLLNEQYF; d_gene: -; v_gene: TRBV30; j_gene: TRBJ2-7; len: 15; abundance: -
CDR3nt: TGTGCCATCAGCGATCTAGCGGGAGGGAGGGGAGAAAACATTCAGTACTTC; CDR3aa: CAISDLAGGRGENIQYF; d_gene: TRBD2; v_gene: TRBV10-3; j_gene: TRBJ2-4; len: 17; abundance: -
CDR3nt: TGTGCCAGCAGTAGCGGGGGCTCTGGGGCCAACGTCCTGACTTTC; CDR3aa: CASSSGGSGANVLTF; d_gene: TRBD2; v_gene: TRBV6-5; j_gene: TRBJ2-6; len: 15; abundance: -
CDR3nt: TGTGCCAGCAGCGGAATAGGACAGGGGGTTTCACCCCTCCACTTT; CDR3aa: CASSGIGQGVSPLHF; d_gene: TRBD1; v_gene: TRBV9; j_gene: TRBJ1-6; len: 15; abundance: -
CDR3nt: TGTGCCTGGAGAGAGGGAATCTATGGCTACACCTTC; CDR3aa: CAWREGIYGYTF; d_gene: -; v_gene: TRBV30; j_gene: TRBJ1-2; len: 12; abundance: -
CDR3nt: TGTGCCAGCAGCTTAGGTAGCGGGGCTGAGACGCAGTATTTT; CDR3aa: CASSLGSGAETQYF; d_gene: TRBD2; v_gene: TRBV7-3; j_gene: TRBJ2-3; len: 14; abundance: once